This T cell receptor beta chain was sequenced for a study of blood T cell repertoires in COVID-19. About the research overall: PBMCs, B-cell-depleted T cells, or T cells provided the cDNA or gDNA that made up the material.

Only in-frame clones appear in the TCRdb table, and some are missing; sequencing was by immunoSEQ multiplex PCR. The sample records tens of thousands of clones, around 86% being singletons. The CDR3 length is 17 residues. J gave up 1 base and V 7 bases, and 11 bases lay outside the gene matches. Germline CDR1 SGDLS, CDR2 YYNGEE. The material sequenced was peripheral blood. The chain is built from TRBV9 and TRBJ2-1, with 10 bases matching TRBD2. The sequence was obtained from a man between 65 and 85 years old with active or convalescent COVID-19. The CDR3 coding sequence is TGTGCCAGCGGGAGAGGGAGCGGGAGGGGTTCCTACAATGAGCAGTTCTTC. Translated, it gives CASGRGSGRGSYNEQFF.